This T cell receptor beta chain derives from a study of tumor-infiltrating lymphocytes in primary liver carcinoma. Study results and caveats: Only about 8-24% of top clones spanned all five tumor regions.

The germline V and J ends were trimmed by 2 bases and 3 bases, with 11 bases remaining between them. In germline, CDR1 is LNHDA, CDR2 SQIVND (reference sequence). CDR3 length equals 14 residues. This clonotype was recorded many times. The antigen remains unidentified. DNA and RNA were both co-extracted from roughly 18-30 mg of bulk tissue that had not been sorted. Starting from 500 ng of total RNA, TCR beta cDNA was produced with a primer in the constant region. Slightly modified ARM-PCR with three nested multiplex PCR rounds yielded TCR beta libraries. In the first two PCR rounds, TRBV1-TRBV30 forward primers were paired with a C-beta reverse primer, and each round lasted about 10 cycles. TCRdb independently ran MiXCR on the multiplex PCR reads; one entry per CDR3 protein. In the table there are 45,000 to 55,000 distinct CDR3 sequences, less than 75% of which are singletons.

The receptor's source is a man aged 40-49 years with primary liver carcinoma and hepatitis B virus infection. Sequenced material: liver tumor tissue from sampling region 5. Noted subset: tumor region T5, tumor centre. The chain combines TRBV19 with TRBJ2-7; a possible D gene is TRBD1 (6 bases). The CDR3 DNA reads TGTGCCAGTAGTATAAAACAGGGAGACTACGAGCAGTACTTC. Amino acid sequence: CASSIKQGDYEQYF.